Reported below is one T cell receptor beta chain. No antigen is known for it. These data belong to a study of CD8 T cells in ankylosing spondylitis. The study's findings and limits: For ankylosing spondylitis blood, a TCR beta motif of 7 to 9 highly homologous variants appeared characteristic. Past studies reported some motif variants in reactive arthritis synovial fluid and blood. A CD8+ phenotype characterized the disease-linked clones, which were relatively rare in peripheral blood. Disease-linked clones reportedly showed significant enrichment in matched ankylosing spondylitis synovial fluid.

Germline V gene sequence: CDR1 SGHDN, CDR2 FVKESK. The ends were cut back, 3 bases at V and 8 bases at J, with 15 bases in the middle. The CDR3 contains 14 residues. Library preparation for TCR beta used quantitative 5'-RACE with molecular barcodes. One entry per CDR3 protein, called by TCRdb with MiXCR from the 5' RACE reads. The sample lists a few hundred thousand distinct CDR3 sequences, 8% occurring once. The chain recombines TRBV14 with TRBJ2-3; D is possibly TRBD1 (6 bases). The sequenced material came from blood, either unsorted or a sorted T cell fraction (not recorded which). The source of this sequence is a male donor with ankylosing spondylitis. The CDR3 loop is CASSQRQGTFTQYF. The CDR3 DNA sequence: TGTGCCAGCAGCCAGAGGCAGGGGACCTTTACGCAGTATTTT. Complete variable domain (other parts from reference TRBV14 and TRBJ2-3): EAGVTQFPSHSVIEKGQTVTLRCDPISGHDNLYWYRRVMGKEIKFLLHFVKESKQDESGMPNNRFLAERTGGTYSTLKVQPAELEDSGVYFCASSQRQGTFTQYFGPGTRLTVL.